This T cell receptor beta chain was identified in a study of beta chain features in type 1 diabetes. Findings of the study overall: cDNA sequencing could over-represent cells with high TCR expression.

This clone was observed a handful of times. The antigen remains unidentified. The CDR3 has 15 amino acids. CDR1 and CDR2 from the germline V gene are SGHTA and FQGNSA. The V end lost 1 base, the J end lost 6 bases, and 15 bases lay between the germline ends. Of the isolated RNA, all was reverse transcribed, and so the sequenced material was expressed TCRB transcripts. Assay used: immunoSEQ multiplex PCR; TCRdb lists only in-frame clones, some missing. Of some 500,000 clones detected, about an eighth appear once; the ten largest clones hold approximately 0.045%. Sequencing was performed on naive CD4+ T cells from blood. The clonotype originates from a woman in her late teens or twenties in good health. The chain couples TRBV7-2 to TRBJ2-5; D is perhaps TRBD1 (6 bases). This CDR3 reads CASSLVGQGLKTQYF. CDR3 nucleotides: TGTGCCAGCAGCTTAGTTGGGCAGGGGCTGAAGACCCAGTACTTC. Full variable domain (rest looked up from reference TRBV7-2 and TRBJ2-5): GAGVSQSPSNKVTEKGKDVELRCDPISGHTALYWYRQSLGQGLEFLIYFQGNSAPDKSGLPSDRFSAERTGGSVSTLTIQRTQQEDSAVYLCASSLVGQGLKTQYFGPGTRLLVL.